A single sample is the source of the 10 T cell receptor beta chains below, sequenced in a study of T cell repertoires in cytomegalovirus infection (dated by TCRdb to between 2018 and 2021). These reads were obtained on an Illumina HiSeq 1500. TCRdb handled the public reads itself, with Q25 trimming in fastp and clone calling in MiXCR, and kept productive beta chains. A single entry per CDR3 protein holds the most common genes and DNA from its merged rows. Within this sample are hundreds of thousands of distinct CDR3 sequences, with 32% of them counted one time only. The top ten hold around 12% of the sample. For these TCRs, the target antigens are not known. Explained via the paper, the treatment or condition label denotes: in vitro stimulation with specific CMV peptide epitopes to enrich CMV-specific T cells. The sample here was cultured CD8+ T cells from PBMCs, taken from culture after CMV antigen stimulation. Source of these receptors: a human donor in good health (CMV status not recorded). Some clones in this sample may be carry-over from other donors' samples.

CDR3 protein: CATSRRDRVNTEAFF. DNA of the CDR3: TGTGCCACCAGCAGACGGGACAGGGTGAACACTGAAGCTTTCTTT. V is TRBV15 and J is TRBJ1-1; TRBD1 matches 9 bases. The CDR3 covers 15 residues. V lost 2 bases to trimming and J lost 0 bases; unmatched junction nucleotides: 1. Germline CDR1 is LNHNV and CDR2 is YYDKDF (reference sequence).

DNA of the CDR3: TGTGCCAGCAGTGAAGGCCGCAGGATTAGCAATCAGCCCCAGCATTTT. Amino acids: CASSEGRRISNQPQHF. V usage is TRBV2 and J usage is TRBJ1-5; the D is unclear. Germline loops: CDR1 SNHLY, CDR2 FYNNEI. Trimming pared 1 base from V and 0 bases from J, leaving 10 bases between. The CDR3 loop spans 16 amino acids. The complete variable domain, with remaining parts taken from reference TRBV2 and TRBJ1-5, reads EPEVTQTPSHQVTQMGQEVILRCVPISNHLYFYWYRQILGQKVEFLVSFYNNEISEKSEIFDDQFSVERPDGSNFTLKIRSTKLEDSAMYFCASSEGRRISNQPQHFGDGTRLSIL.

The rearrangement joins TRBV5-6 to TRBJ1-2; maybe TRBD1 (5 bases). The CDR3 is 14 amino acids. Germline values: CDR1 SGHDT, CDR2 YYEEEE. The V end was cut by 5 bases, the J end by 3 bases, with 14 bases between. CDR3 coding DNA: TGTGCCAGCAGAGAAGCCGACAGTTACTATGGCTACACCTTC. Protein sequence: CASREADSYYGYTF.

Turning to this clonotype: A much larger clone sits a single nucleotide away, making a read error possible. The chain combines TRBV6-1 with TRBJ1-1; no firm D call. The V end was cut by 10 bases, the J end by 1 base, with 7 bases between. From germline, CDR1 is MNHNS and CDR2 SASEGT. The CDR3 contains 11 residues. The CDR3, as DNA: TGTGCCACCAGACAGAACACTGAAGCTTTCTTT. This translates into CATRQNTEAFF.

This clonotype has more than one count but fewer than ten. The V and J genes are TRBV2 and TRBJ2-3, with D perhaps given as TRBD1 or TRBD2 (6 bases each). The germline V gene encodes CDR1 SNHLY and CDR2 FYNNEI. The CDR3 contains 14 residues. V dropped 6 bases and J dropped 5 bases, with 15 bases sitting between them. The CDR3, as DNA: TGTGCCAGCAGACGGGGGCTTGGGATAGATACGCAGTATTTT. The encoded protein is CASRRGLGIDTQYF.

Only a few counts were recorded for this clonotype. The gene calls are TRBV6-6 and TRBJ1-2; 8 bases match TRBD1. Germline loops: CDR1 MNHNY, CDR2 SVGAGI (reference sequence). The CDR3 length is 17 residues. Germline trimming cut 2 bases from V and 4 bases from J; bases unmatched to any gene: 12. DNA for the CDR3: TGTGCCAGCAGTTACACTGCGACAGGGGCAGCAGGCTATGGCTACACCTTC. Encoded protein: CASSYTATGAAGYGYTF.

The chain carries TRBV27 and TRBJ1-4, with 11 bases lining up with TRBD1. The junction had 6 bases not matched to a gene; V was cut back by 4 bases and J by 8 bases. The CDR3 extends over 15 amino acids. Germline values: CDR1 MNHEY, CDR2 SMNVEV (reference sequence). The CDR3 loop is CASSSPGQGGEKLFF. The DNA for the CDR3 is TGTGCCAGCAGTTCACCGGGACAGGGGGGAGAAAAACTGTTTTTT.

The V call is TRBV5-8, the J call TRBJ1-3, with TRBD1 matching over 7 bases. V gave up 0 bases and J gave up 0 bases; unmatched junction bases: 12. The CDR3 length is 19 residues. The germline CDR1 and CDR2 sequences are SGHTS and YDEGEE. The CDR3 bases are TGTGCCAGCAGCTTGGAAGAGGGGGCCACACTTTACTCTGGAAACACCATATATTTT. This gives the protein CASSLEEGATLYSGNTIYF.

This clonotype was seen more than once but under ten times. The J gene is TRBJ1-2, the V gene TRBV27; 7 nucleotides align to TRBD1. The CDR3 is 12 amino acids. CDR1 and CDR2 from the germline V gene are MNHEY and SMNVEV (reference sequence). The ends lost 7 bases at V and 3 bases at J; junction bases unmatched: 2. Here the CDR3 DNA reads TGTGCCAGCATCGGACAGGACTATGGCTACACCTTC. It translates to CASIGQDYGYTF.

The V gene is TRBV5-4, the J gene TRBJ2-2; TRBD2 agrees at 10 bases. There are 16 residues in the CDR3. Germline CDR1 and CDR2: SGHNT and YYREEE (reference sequence). V lost 2 bases, J lost 4 bases, and 5 bases stayed unmatched. CDR3 DNA: TGTGCCAGCAGCTTTCTAGCGGGGGAGATCACCGGGGAGCTGTTTTTT. This translates into CASSFLAGEITGELFF.